This T cell receptor beta chain was captured in a study of a mutant IDH1 vaccine in newly diagnosed glioma. The overall study: All eight of the vaccinations patients received fell in weeks 1, 3, 5, 7, 11, 15, 19 and 23. Patients received vaccination from 4-6 weeks after radiotherapy alone, or with temozolomide cycles.

With regard to this clone: Its matching antigen is unknown. One end of the junction does not line up with germline, which may come from a read error.

The method was immunoSEQ multiplex PCR; TCRdb's version includes in-frame clones alone and lacks a portion of them. The table records some 70,000 clones, over 70% of them present only once. Described time point: week 23, last vaccination. In the vaccine, a single dose held 300 ug of the mutant IDH1 20-mer peptide, along with topical imiquimod. This CDR3 contains 13 residues. In germline, CDR1 is MRHNA, CDR2 SNTAGT. The chain couples TRBV6-4 to TRBJ2-2; tentatively, D is TRBD1 (5 bases). This sequence was found in a man aged 18 to 29 with glioma. Source: PBMCs, taken from a glioma patient whose treatment included an IDH1 peptide vaccine. The CDR3: CASSDSPAAGLVF. CDR3 DNA sequence: TGTGCCAGCAGTGACTCCCCCGCCGCAGGGTTGGTTTTT.